The entry below gives a single T cell receptor (beta chain) sequence along with its context. No antigen is known for it. Its ends do not fully match the called genes, so a read error is possible. CDR3 length: 17 amino acids. Germline V lookup: CDR1 SGHAT, CDR2 FQDESV (reference sequence). The sample belongs to a study of Graves' ophthalmopathy and Graves' hyperthyroidism. TCR beta CDR3 regions were amplified from RNA transcripts. In the first round, RT-PCR was carried out with HTBI primers, and a multiplex PCR formed the second round. One entry per CDR3 protein results from TCRdb running MiXCR on the multiplex PCR reads. This table holds about 24,000 distinct CDR3 sequences, 48% found once. Pregnancy or lactation, uncontrolled infections and other autoimmune diseases were grounds for excluding patients. Study results and limitations: The study's model predicted ophthalmopathy progression at 70% to 71% sensitivity and approximately 78% specificity. Among thyroid clonotypes expanded above 0.001 frequency, most also appeared in blood.

This TCR came from an adult woman with stable Graves' hyperthyroidism. V usage is TRBV11-1 and J usage is TRBJ2-3, with D perhaps being TRBD1 or TRBD2 (5 bases each). The sequenced material came from peripheral blood. CDR3 sequence: CVSSLRPTGPSTDTQYF. In DNA form, the CDR3 reads TGTGTCAGCAGCTTAAGGCCGACGGGGCCTAGCACAGATACGCAGTATTTT.